The clone carrying this TCR beta chain has ten or more counts. Its target is not known. TCRdb independently ran MiXCR on the RACE reads; one entry per CDR3 protein. The repertoire has 350,000 to 400,000 distinct CDR3 sequences, roughly 5.3% of them found once; the top ten carry 2.6%. These data belong to a study of human T cells and chemical hapten exposure. Study conclusions and caveats: Following DPC sensitization, TCRs present above 1 in 1000 frequency showed no change.

Time point specified: pre-sensitization, week 0. Treatment: therapeutic diphenylcyclopropenone sensitization with weekly scalp DPC. CDR3 length equals 13 residues. The V end lost 3 bases, the J end lost 10 bases, and 10 bases lay between the germline ends. Source: whole blood, taken in connection with sensitization to the hapten diphenylcyclopropenone (DPC). The chain is built from TRBV12-3 or TRBV12-4 and TRBJ1-6; TRBD1 is a possible D gene (5 bases). The clonotype was recovered from a woman in her forties or fifties with alopecia areata. Some clones in this sample may be carry-over from other donors' samples. CDR3 protein: CASSLRGGSPLHF. The CDR3 DNA follows: TGTGCCAGCAGTTTGAGGGGAGGGTCACCCCTCCACTTT.